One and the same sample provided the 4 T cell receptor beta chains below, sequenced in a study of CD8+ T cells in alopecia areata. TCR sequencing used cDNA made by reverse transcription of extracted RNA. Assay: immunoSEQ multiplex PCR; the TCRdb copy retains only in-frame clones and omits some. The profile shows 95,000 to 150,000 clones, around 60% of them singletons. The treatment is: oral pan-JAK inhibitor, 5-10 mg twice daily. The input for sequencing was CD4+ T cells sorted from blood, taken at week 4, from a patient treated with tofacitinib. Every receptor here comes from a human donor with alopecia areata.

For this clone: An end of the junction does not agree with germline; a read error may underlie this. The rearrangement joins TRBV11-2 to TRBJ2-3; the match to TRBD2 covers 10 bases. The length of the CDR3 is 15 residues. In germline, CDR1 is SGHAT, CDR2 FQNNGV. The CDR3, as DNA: TGTGCCAGCGGCTTGACTAGCGGGCCATCAGATACGCAGTATTTT. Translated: CASGLTSGPSDTQYF.

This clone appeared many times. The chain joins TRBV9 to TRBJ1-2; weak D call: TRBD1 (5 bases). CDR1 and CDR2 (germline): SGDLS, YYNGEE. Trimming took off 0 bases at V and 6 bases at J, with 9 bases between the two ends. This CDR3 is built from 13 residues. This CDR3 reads CASSVEEGNGYTF. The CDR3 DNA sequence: TGTGCCAGCAGCGTAGAGGAGGGGAATGGCTACACCTTC. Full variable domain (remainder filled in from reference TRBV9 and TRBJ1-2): DSGVTQTPKHLITATGQRVTLRCSPRSGDLSVYWYQQSLDQGLQFLIQYYNGEERAKGNILERFSAQQFPDLHSELNLSSLELGDSALYFCASSVEEGNGYTFGSGTRLTVV.

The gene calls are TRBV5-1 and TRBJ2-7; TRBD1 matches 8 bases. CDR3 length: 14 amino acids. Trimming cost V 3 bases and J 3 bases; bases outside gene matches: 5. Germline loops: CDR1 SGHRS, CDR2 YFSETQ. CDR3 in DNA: TGCGCCAGCAGCTCGACAGGGGCGGGCTACGAGCAGTACTTC. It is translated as CASSSTGAGYEQYF.

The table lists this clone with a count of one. The DNA for the CDR3 is TGCAGCGTTGTAACAGGGCGTGAAGCTTTCTTT. As protein: CSVVTGREAFF. The V and J genes are TRBV29-1 and TRBJ1-1, with D maybe TRBD1 (6 bases). The CDR3 loop spans 11 amino acids. The germline V gene has CDR1 SQVTM and CDR2 ANQGSEA. The V end was cut by 4 bases, the J end by 7 bases, with 10 bases between.